This TCR beta chain emerged from a study of PD-1 blockade in mismatch repair-deficient tumors. Study information: Patients had around 11 mismatch repair-deficient cancer types, all previously treated and progressing.

Looked up from germline, CDR1 is SNHLY and CDR2 is FYNNEI. The V gene lost 5 bases and the J gene lost 5 bases, with 16 bases spanning the gap. The CDR3 extends over 14 amino acids. Sequencing used immunoSEQ multiplex PCR; TCRdb keeps in-frame clones, though not all of them. Of under 50,000 clones in the sample, 80% to 85% were seen once. The table lists this clone with a few counts. This sample comprised PBMCs, obtained less than 40 weeks after starting pembrolizumab. The rearrangement uses TRBV2 and TRBJ2-7; D is uncertain. The clonotype originates from an adult with mismatch repair-deficient cancer. CDR3 protein: CASSRSAYEDEQYF. The DNA of the CDR3 is TGTGCCAGCAGTCGGTCGGCCTATGAGGACGAGCAGTACTTC.